Listed below are T cell receptor beta chains from one sample, sequenced in a study of response to subunit inactivated influenza vaccine. A single record per CDR3 protein comes from TCRdb applying MiXCR to the RT-PCR reads. The table includes approximately 480,000 distinct CDR3 sequences, around 9.9% detected once. Material: PBMCs from blood, obtained 40 to 50 days after vaccination. The receptor set was obtained from a man aged 45 to 65 who received an inactivated influenza vaccine. The CDR3 runs from the conserved cysteine through the conserved F or W. Each record gives: clone size, V gene, D gene, J gene, CDR3 DNA, CDR3 protein. A D gene is named only where the DNA matches it firmly. Expanded clones are given a class, and other clones once, few, many or no size at all.

size: .
V: TRBV5-1
D: .
J: TRBJ2-2
DNA: TGCGCCAGCAGCGGAATAACAGGAGCGAACACCGGGGAGCTGTTTTTT
CDR3: CASSGITGANTGELFF

size: many
V: TRBV20-1
D: TRBD1
J: TRBJ2-1
DNA: TGCAGTGCTAGAGAGGGACAGACCTACAATGAGCAGTTCTTC
CDR3: CSAREGQTYNEQFF

size: few
V: TRBV6-6
D: .
J: TRBJ1-5
DNA: TGTGCCAGCAGTTACTCCCCACCACAGCCCCAGCATTTT
CDR3: CASSYSPPQPQHF

size: many
V: TRBV7-2
D: .
J: TRBJ2-7
DNA: TGTGCCAGCAGCCACCGGACAGCTGCCCTCTACGAGCAGTACTTC
CDR3: CASSHRTAALYEQYF

size: few
V: TRBV11-2
D: TRBD2
J: TRBJ2-3
DNA: TGTGCCAGCAGCTCGACGGGAGGCACTACGCAGTATTTT
CDR3: CASSSTGGTTQYF

size: .
V: TRBV3-1
D: .
J: TRBJ2-7
DNA: TGTGCCAGCAGCCAAATGGGATCAAAAGCCTACGAGCAGTACTTC
CDR3: CASSQMGSKAYEQYF

size: .
V: TRBV7-6
D: TRBD2
J: TRBJ2-7
DNA: TGTGCCAGCAGCCCCGAGAGCGGGAGCTACGAGCAGTACTTC
CDR3: CASSPESGSYEQYF

size: .
V: TRBV5-1
D: .
J: TRBJ2-3
DNA: TGCGCCAGCAGCGACGGGTGGGGACACAGCACAGATACGCAGTATTTT
CDR3: CASSDGWGHSTDTQYF

size: .
V: TRBV29-1
D: TRBD1
J: TRBJ1-2
DNA: TGCAGCGTTGGGGGACAGGGGGCAAGCGGCTACACCTTC
CDR3: CSVGGQGASGYTF

size: few
V: TRBV20-1
D: TRBD1
J: TRBJ2-7
DNA: TGCAGTGCTAGAGATGTCCCCGGACAGGGGGTTCCTCGGGAGCAGTACTTC
CDR3: CSARDVPGQGVPREQYF

size: few
V: TRBV4-2
D: .
J: TRBJ2-4
DNA: TGTGCCAGCAGCCAGACGGGAGTAAACATTCAGTACTTC
CDR3: CASSQTGVNIQYF

size: many
V: TRBV12-3/TRBV12-4
D: .
J: TRBJ1-1
DNA: TGTGCCAGCAAGGGGCTGAGGAACACTGAAGCTTTCTTT
CDR3: CASKGLRNTEAFF

size: few
V: TRBV20-1
D: TRBD2
J: TRBJ2-5
DNA: TGCAGTGCTAGAGATGCGCGGGGGGGTAAAGAGACCCAGTACTTC
CDR3: CSARDARGGKETQYF

size: .
V: TRBV7-2
D: .
J: TRBJ2-3
DNA: TGTGCCAGCAGCTTAGCGCAGGCGACAGATACGCAGTATTTT
CDR3: CASSLAQATDTQYF

size: .
V: TRBV5-1
D: .
J: TRBJ1-1
DNA: TGCGCCAGCAGCCCGAGTCGGGGGAACGCTGAAGCTTTCTTT
CDR3: CASSPSRGNAEAFF

size: .
V: TRBV7-9
D: .
J: TRBJ2-3
DNA: TGTGCCAGCAGCACCTATAGCGGCGGCACAGATACGCAGTATTTT
CDR3: CASSTYSGGTDTQYF

size: .
V: TRBV7-2
D: .
J: TRBJ2-1
DNA: TGTGCCTCCGACGGCCCTCCCGGAGTTTCTGAGCAGTTCTTC
CDR3: CASDGPPGVSEQFF

size: few
V: TRBV9
D: .
J: TRBJ1-3
DNA: TGTGCCAGCAGCCTACTTGGTAGTTCTGGAAACACCATATATTTT
CDR3: CASSLLGSSGNTIYF

size: .
V: TRBV7-2
D: .
J: TRBJ2-5
DNA: TGTGCCAGCAGCCTAGCCCAGGGAATGTCGACCCAGTACTTC
CDR3: CASSLAQGMSTQYF

size: .
V: TRBV10-1
D: .
J: TRBJ2-3
DNA: TGCGCCAGCAGTGAGTCCCCTCATACTAGCACAGATACGCAGTATTTT
CDR3: CASSESPHTSTDTQYF

size: few
V: TRBV12-3/TRBV12-4
D: TRBD2
J: TRBJ2-5
DNA: TGTGCCAGCACTTCGACTAGCTGGGGAATTAGGACCCAGTACTTC
CDR3: CASTSTSWGIRTQYF

size: many
V: TRBV29-1
D: .
J: TRBJ1-2
DNA: TGCAGCGTTGAAAGGGCAACAAGTCCCTATGGCTACACCTTC
CDR3: CSVERATSPYGYTF

size: many
V: TRBV7-9
D: .
J: TRBJ1-2
DNA: TGTGCCAGCAGCTTAGCAGCCTGGCAGGGAGGCTACACCTTC
CDR3: CASSLAAWQGGYTF

size: many
V: TRBV7-2
D: .
J: TRBJ2-2
DNA: TGTGCCAGCAGGCGACAGGCCAACACCGGGGAGCTGTTTTTT
CDR3: CASRRQANTGELFF

size: few
V: TRBV29-1
D: .
J: TRBJ2-3
DNA: TGCAGCGCCAAGAGGGCGGCTAGCACAGATACGCAGTATTTT
CDR3: CSAKRAASTDTQYF

size: .
V: TRBV7-8
D: .
J: TRBJ2-2
DNA: TGTGCCAGCAGCACAGGGATTTCCGTGAGCACCGGGGAGCTGTTTTTT
CDR3: CASSTGISVSTGELFF

size: many
V: TRBV29-1
D: TRBD2
J: TRBJ2-3
DNA: TGCAGCGTTGCTGTGGGGGGGACTAGCACAGATACGCAGTATTTT
CDR3: CSVAVGGTSTDTQYF

size: few
V: TRBV9
D: .
J: TRBJ2-1
DNA: TGTGCCAGCAGCGTGGGGGGGGCGAGCTCCTACAATGAGCAGTTCTTC
CDR3: CASSVGGASSYNEQFF

size: .
V: TRBV28
D: .
J: TRBJ2-1
DNA: TGTGCCAGCAGTCCCAAAGTGGACAATGAGCAGTTCTTC
CDR3: CASSPKVDNEQFF